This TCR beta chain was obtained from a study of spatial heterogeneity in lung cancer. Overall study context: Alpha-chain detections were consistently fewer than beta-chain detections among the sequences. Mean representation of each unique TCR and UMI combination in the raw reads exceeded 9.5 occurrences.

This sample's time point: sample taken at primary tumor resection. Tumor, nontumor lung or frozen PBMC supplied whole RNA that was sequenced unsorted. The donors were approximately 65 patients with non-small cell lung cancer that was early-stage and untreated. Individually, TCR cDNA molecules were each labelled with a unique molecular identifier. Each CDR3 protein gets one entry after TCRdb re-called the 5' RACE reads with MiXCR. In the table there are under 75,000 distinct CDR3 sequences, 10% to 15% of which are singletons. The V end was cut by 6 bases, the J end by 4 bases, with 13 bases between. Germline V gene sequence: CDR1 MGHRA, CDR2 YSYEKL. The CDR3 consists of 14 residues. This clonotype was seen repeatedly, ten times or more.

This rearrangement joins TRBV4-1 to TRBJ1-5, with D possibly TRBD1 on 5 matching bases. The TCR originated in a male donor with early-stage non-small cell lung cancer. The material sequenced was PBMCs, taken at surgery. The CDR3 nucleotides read TGCGCCAGCAGATCAGTGGGGCCTAATCAGCCCCAGCATTTT. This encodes CASRSVGPNQPQHF.